Below are 28 T cell receptor beta chains sequenced from a single sample in a study of blood T cell repertoires in COVID-19. Clones were sequenced by immunoSEQ multiplex PCR, and TCRdb holds only the in-frame ones, with some missing. This repertoire shows 250,000 to 400,000 clones, 85% to 90% found once; its top ten account for 2.9%. The sequenced material came from peripheral blood. These receptors were collected from a woman between 25 and 40 years old with COVID-19, enrolled during active disease.

CDR3 in amino acids: CASSLLTGGGTEAFF. The CDR3 DNA sequence: TGTGCCAGCAGCTTATTAACAGGGGGCGGCACTGAAGCTTTCTTT. The chain couples TRBV11-2 to TRBJ1-1; TRBD1 aligns across 9 bases. V shed 2 bases, J shed 4 bases, and the junction held 5 bases outside the gene matches. The CDR3 contains 15 residues. Germline-derived CDR1 and CDR2 are SGHAT and FQNNGV.

The chain carries TRBV5-4 and TRBJ1-6, with D tentatively TRBD1 (5 bases). Germline V gene sequence: CDR1 SGHNT, CDR2 YYREEE (reference sequence). CDR3 size: 15 residues. Trimming removed 4 bases from V and 7 bases from J, with 15 bases in between. The CDR3 region has the DNA TGTGCCAGCAGCACCCAGGGTCCGCAGAATTCACCCCTCCACTTT. Translated, it gives CASSTQGPQNSPLHF. Filled out from reference TRBV5-4 and TRBJ1-6, the complete variable domain reads ETGVTQSPTHLIKTRGQQVTLRCSSQSGHNTVSWYQQALGQGPQFIFQYYREEENGRGNFPPRFSGLQFPNYSSELNVNALELDDSALYLCASSTQGPQNSPLHFGNGTRLTVT.

The rearrangement links TRBV18 to TRBJ2-1; TRBD2 agrees at 8 bases. The CDR3 runs 15 residues. Trimming cost V 1 base and J 8 bases; bases outside gene matches: 7. CDR1 and CDR2 from the germline V gene are KGHSH and LQKENI. DNA for the CDR3: TGTGCCAGCTCACCACAACTAGCGGCCGGGGATGAGCAGTTCTTC. As protein: CASSPQLAAGDEQFF.

The chain links TRBV9 to TRBJ1-1; D gene uncertain. The CDR3 totals 13 residues. V was shortened by 0 bases and J by 5 bases, with 8 bases between the two germline ends. Germline CDR1 is SGDLS and CDR2 is YYNGEE. As DNA, the CDR3 is TGTGCCAGCAGCGTAGCCGGTTGGACTGAAGCTTTCTTT. Amino acids: CASSVAGWTEAFF.

This sequence joins TRBV28 and TRBJ1-2, with 8 bases lining up with TRBD1. V shed 6 bases and J 4 bases; nucleotides not matched to a gene: 7. The CDR3 extends over 14 amino acids. Germline loops: CDR1 MDHEN, CDR2 SYDVKM. The CDR3 spells CASSLGTGIYGYTF. CDR3 bases: TGTGCCAGCAGCCTGGGGACAGGTATCTATGGCTACACCTTC.

This clone came up once. The chain employs TRBV5-6 and TRBJ2-7, with D possibly matching TRBD1 (5 bases). This CDR3 contains 14 residues. V dropped 0 bases and J dropped 3 bases, with 10 bases sitting between them. Per the germline V gene, CDR1 is SGHDT and CDR2 is YYEEEE. CDR3 in DNA: TGTGCCAGCAGCTTGGTGGGCAGGGACTACGAGCAGTACTTC. Translation: CASSLVGRDYEQYF. The full variable domain, in which reference TRBV5-6 and TRBJ2-7 provide the parts outside the CDR3, is DAGVTQSPTHLIKTRGQQVTLRCSPKSGHDTVSWYQQALGQGPQFIFQYYEEEERQRGNFPDRFSGHQFPNYSSELNVNALLLGDSALYLCASSLVGRDYEQYFGPGTRLTVT.

The chain carries TRBV3-1 (or the pseudogene TRBV3-2) and TRBJ1-2; D may be TRBD1 (6 bases). The CDR3 loop spans 13 amino acids. Germline V CDR1 and CDR2: LGHDT, YNNKEL (reference sequence). With 4 bases removed from V and 8 bases from J, the gap between germline ends came to 14 bases. CDR3: CASSPEAGTGYTF. The CDR3 DNA reads as TGTGCCAGCAGCCCCGAGGCAGGGACAGGCTACACCTTC.

The table lists this clone with a count of one. The chain has TRBV27 and TRBJ1-2; 10 positions agree with TRBD1. The CDR3 loop spans 15 amino acids. Germline trimming cut 5 bases from V and 8 bases from J; bases unmatched to any gene: 11. CDR1 is MNHEY, CDR2 SMNVEV, per germline (reference sequence). Here the CDR3 DNA reads TGTGCCAGCAGTCCTTTGACAGGGGGCTTTGGGGGCTACACCTTC. Its translation: CASSPLTGGFGGYTF.

This sequence joins TRBV5-1 and TRBJ1-2; TRBD1 matches at 10 bases. With V trimmed by 3 bases and J by 2 bases, 7 bases remained unmatched. Germline V gene sequence: CDR1 SGHRS, CDR2 YFSETQ. This CDR3 has 16 amino acids. CDR3 sequence: CASSSVPGQGNYGYTF. In DNA form, the CDR3 reads TGCGCCAGCAGCTCTGTCCCGGGACAGGGGAACTATGGCTACACCTTC.

The chain employs TRBV5-1 and TRBJ1-1; D unresolved. Trimming stripped 7 bases from V and 1 base from J, with 8 bases between. The germline CDR1 and CDR2 sequences are SGHRS and YFSETQ. The CDR3 runs to 12 residues. The CDR3 nucleotides read TGCGCCAGCCGCGAGGGGAACACTGAAGCTTTCTTT. Its protein product is CASREGNTEAFF.

This clone appeared once. The CDR3 DNA is TGTGCCAGCAGCTTGGGACTAGCGGGAGGCACAGATACGCAGTATTTT. This encodes CASSLGLAGGTDTQYF. The chain combines TRBV5-5 with TRBJ2-3, with 12 nucleotides matching TRBD2. Trimming took 0 bases from V and 1 from J; bases not matched to a gene: 0. This CDR3 has 16 residues. CDR1 is SGHKS, CDR2 YYEKEE, per germline (reference sequence). The full variable domain, completed using reference TRBV5-5 and TRBJ2-3, is DAGVTQSPTHLIKTRGQQVTLRCSPISGHKSVSWYQQVLGQGPQFIFQYYEKEERGRGNFPDRFSARQFPNYSSELNVNALLLGDSALYLCASSLGLAGGTDTQYFGPGTRLTVL.

The chain couples TRBV12-2 to TRBJ1-3; the D call TRBD1 from the table was never checked on the DNA. TRBV12-2 is a known pseudogene. There are 14 residues in the CDR3. The CDR3: CASRPRVPGNTIYF. In nucleotides, the CDR3 is TGTGCAAGTCGCCCCAGGGTGCCTGGAAACACCATATATTTT.

V and J are TRBV5-4 and TRBJ2-3; 12 bases are shared with TRBD2. CDR3 length: 15 amino acids. The germline V gene encodes CDR1 SGHNT and CDR2 YYREEE (reference sequence). The J segment lost 2 bases and the V segment lost 4 bases, leaving 2 bases of the junction unmatched. The DNA of the CDR3 is TGTGCCAGCAGCCGGACTAGCGGGGTCACAGATACGCAGTATTTT. Amino acid sequence: CASSRTSGVTDTQYF.

This sequence joins TRBV20-1 and TRBJ2-5; TRBD1 is a possible D gene (8 bases). Trimming took 3 bases from V and 0 from J, leaving 29 bases between them. The CDR3 contains 20 residues. Looked up from germline, CDR1 is DFQATT and CDR2 is SNEGSKA (reference sequence). The CDR3: CSASRPGTIFQGANQETQYF. The CDR3 nucleotides are TGCAGTGCTAGTAGGCCTGGGACTATTTTTCAGGGGGCGAACCAAGAGACCCAGTACTTC.

The V and J genes are TRBV4-1 and TRBJ2-1, with 7 bases lining up with TRBD2. Per germline, CDR1 MGHRA and CDR2 YSYEKL. The CDR3 spans 18 residues. Trimming cost V 0 bases and J 4 bases; bases outside gene matches: 12. The CDR3 bases are TGCGCCAGCAGCCAAGAGGGGTCGGGGGACTACCTTTACAATGAGCAGTTCTTC. Its protein product is CASSQEGSGDYLYNEQFF.

The chain couples TRBV5-6 to TRBJ1-5; D perhaps matches TRBD1 (5 bases). The V gene's germline CDR1 is SGHDT and CDR2 YYEEEE. The germline V and J ends were trimmed by 0 bases and 7 bases, with 8 bases remaining between them. This CDR3 has 13 amino acids. The CDR3 DNA reads TGTGCCAGCAGCTTGGGGTCAGGGCAGCCCCAGCATTTT. Protein product: CASSLGSGQPQHF.

The chain links TRBV6-6 to TRBJ2-4; no clear D gene. Germline V gene lookup returns CDR1 MNHNY and CDR2 SVGAGI (reference sequence). V was shortened by 0 bases and J by 6 bases, with 9 bases between the two germline ends. The CDR3 has 14 amino acids. The CDR3 loop reads CASSYSSSANIQYF. The CDR3 DNA reads TGTGCCAGCAGTTACTCGAGTTCCGCAAACATTCAGTACTTC.

This chain uses TRBV24-1 with TRBJ2-1; the D gene is possibly TRBD2 (7 bases). In germline, CDR1 is KGHDR, CDR2 SFDVKD. This CDR3 has 16 residues. The V gene lost 2 bases and the J gene lost 4 bases, with 14 bases spanning the gap. CDR3 amino acids: CATSDSTGRGYNEQFF. The CDR3 nucleotides read TGTGCCACCAGTGATTCGACGGGGAGGGGGTACAATGAGCAGTTCTTC.

The chain uses TRBV5-4 and TRBJ2-5; D uncertain. The germline gives CDR1 SGHNT, CDR2 YYREEE (reference sequence). This CDR3 is built from 14 residues. Trimming left V 1 base short and J 4 bases short, with 11 bases between. The CDR3 loop is CASSLPGERETQYF. In DNA, the CDR3 is TGTGCCAGCAGCTTGCCTGGAGAGAGAGAGACCCAGTACTTC.

The chain is built from TRBV4-2 and TRBJ2-7, with 7 positions matching TRBD2. V trimming: 1 base; J trimming: 2 bases; junction bases outside the gene matches: 8. In germline, CDR1 is LGHNA, CDR2 YNFKEQ. The CDR3 spans 16 residues. As DNA, the CDR3 is TGTGCCAGCAGCCAAGGTCCTAGCGGTATGACCTACGAGCAGTACTTC. Protein product: CASSQGPSGMTYEQYF.

The count of this clone is one. CDR3 bases: TGTGCCAGCAGCACTGACAGGGTTAATTCACCCCTCCACTTT. As protein: CASSTDRVNSPLHF. This chain links TRBV5-4 with TRBJ1-6; 7 bases are shared with TRBD1. Looked up from germline, CDR1 is SGHNT and CDR2 is YYREEE (reference sequence). The CDR3 totals 14 residues. J gave up 6 bases and V 4 bases, and 4 bases lay outside the gene matches.

This chain uses TRBV6-1 with TRBJ1-5, with 10 bases fitting TRBD1. The CDR3 runs 17 residues. The germline CDR1 and CDR2 sequences are MNHNS and SASEGT. Losses at the gene ends were 4 bases for V and 2 bases for J; bases not matched to a gene: 8. The CDR3 region is CASSATGTGVGNQPQHF. The CDR3, as DNA: TGTGCCAGCAGTGCGACCGGGACAGGGGTAGGCAATCAGCCCCAGCATTTT.

This rearrangement joins TRBV4-2 to TRBJ1-6; D unclear. Germline loops: CDR1 LGHNA, CDR2 YNFKEQ. This CDR3 comprises 16 residues. V was clipped by 1 base and J by 9 bases, with 16 bases between them. The chain's CDR3 is CASSQVVGVFISPLHF. The DNA for the CDR3 is TGTGCCAGCAGCCAAGTGGTAGGAGTTTTTATTTCACCCCTCCACTTT.

V is TRBV6-5 and J is TRBJ2-5; 8 nucleotides match TRBD1. CDR3 length: 14 amino acids. V lost 10 bases to trimming and J lost 4 bases; unmatched junction nucleotides: 11. Germline lookup yields CDR1 MNHEY and CDR2 SVGAGI. CDR3 in amino acids: CATLIRGRPETQYF. As DNA, the CDR3 is TGTGCCACCTTAATCAGGGGGCGCCCAGAGACCCAGTACTTC.

This clone was detected only a few times. This chain joins TRBV30 and TRBJ2-7, with TRBD2 as a possible D gene (6 bases). V was pared by 2 bases and J by 5 bases, with 13 bases between. Germline V lookup: CDR1 GTSNPN, CDR2 SVGIG (reference sequence). CDR3 length: 13 amino acids. The CDR3 region is CAWSPGGADEQYF. The CDR3 nucleotides are TGTGCCTGGAGTCCCGGGGGAGCTGACGAGCAGTACTTC.

The V and J genes are TRBV30 and TRBJ1-5, with 7 bases fitting TRBD1. The CDR3 runs to 13 residues. V trimming: 2 bases; J trimming: 5 bases; junction bases outside the gene matches: 3. Germline CDR1 and CDR2: GTSNPN and SVGIG (reference sequence). DNA of the CDR3: TGTGCCTGGAGTCTGACAGGGCATCAGCCCCAGCATTTT. Translation: CAWSLTGHQPQHF.

This chain connects TRBV18 to TRBJ2-1; possible D gene TRBD1, 5 bases. Germline assignment: CDR1 KGHSH and CDR2 LQKENI. CDR3 length: 14 amino acids. Trimming pared 2 bases from V and 6 bases from J, leaving 11 bases between. The CDR3 nucleotides are TGTGCCAGCTCACCAGGGCAGGGTATCAATGAGCAGTTCTTC. Translated: CASSPGQGINEQFF.

The rearrangement joins TRBV10-1 to TRBJ2-1; 16 nucleotides line up with TRBD2. Germline V gene data show CDR1 as WNHNN and CDR2 as SYGVQD (reference sequence). The CDR3 has 19 residues. J gave up 8 bases and V 5 bases, and 15 bases lay outside the gene matches. CDR3 amino acids: CASSPTGLAGGPAMDEQFF. The CDR3 coding sequence is TGCGCCAGCAGTCCGACGGGACTAGCGGGAGGGCCGGCGATGGATGAGCAGTTCTTC.